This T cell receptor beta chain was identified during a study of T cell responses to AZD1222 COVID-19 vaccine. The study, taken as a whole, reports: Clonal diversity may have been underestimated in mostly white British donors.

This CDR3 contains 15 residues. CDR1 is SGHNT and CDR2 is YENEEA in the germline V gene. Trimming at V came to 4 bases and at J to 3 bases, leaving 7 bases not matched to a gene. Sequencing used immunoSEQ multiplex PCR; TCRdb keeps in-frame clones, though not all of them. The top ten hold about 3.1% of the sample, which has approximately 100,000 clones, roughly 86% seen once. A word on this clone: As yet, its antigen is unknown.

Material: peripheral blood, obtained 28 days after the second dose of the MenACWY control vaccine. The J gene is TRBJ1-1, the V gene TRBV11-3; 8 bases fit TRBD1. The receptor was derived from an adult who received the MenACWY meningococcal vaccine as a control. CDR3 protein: CASSSGTGSDTEAFF. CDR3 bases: TGTGCCAGCAGCTCCGGGACAGGCTCGGACACTGAAGCTTTCTTT.